The sample holds many counts of the clone carrying this T cell receptor beta chain. The length of the CDR3 is 18 residues. With V trimmed by 2 bases and J by 2 bases, 11 bases remained unmatched. Germline V gene lookup returns CDR1 MNHNY and CDR2 SVGAGI (reference sequence). Separate cDNA molecules each had unique molecular identifiers attached to them. TCRdb reprocessed the 5' RACE reads with MiXCR, giving one entry per CDR3 protein. Of 95,000 to 100,000 distinct CDR3 sequences in the sample, 13% are singletons; the top ten hold around 2.5%. This entry belongs to a study of early T cells in non-severe SARS-CoV-2 infection. Across the study: The chains were unpaired, and the sequenced material was bulk RNA from unsorted whole blood.

The V call is TRBV6-6, the J call TRBJ2-1, with TRBD2 identical over 8 bases. The origin of this receptor is an adult who was a healthcare worker with PCR-confirmed SARS-CoV-2 infection or an uninfected control (not recorded which). The sequenced sample consisted of whole blood. The CDR3 DNA follows: TGTGCCAGCAGTTACCGGGGGATGGCGGGGGGCACCTACAATGAGCAGTTCTTC. Amino acid sequence: CASSYRGMAGGTYNEQFF.